Listed here are 4 T cell receptor beta chains from one sample, sequenced in a study of cytomegalovirus exposure and HLA in healthy donors. The primer mix had 60 Vbeta and 13 Jbeta primers. Sequenced by immunoSEQ multiplex PCR; TCRdb stores in-frame clones only, minus some. The data show about 120,000 clones, about 80% seen once. The specimen sequenced was PBMCs. The receptors stem from a young man in good health and CMV-seronegative.

The CDR3 bases are TGTGCCAGCAGCGAGGACTATGAGCAGTACTTC. This codes for CASSEDYEQYF. The rearrangement links TRBV7-8 to TRBJ2-7, with D tentatively TRBD2 (6 bases). There are 11 residues in the CDR3. Trimming took off 5 bases at V and 7 bases at J, with 9 bases between the two ends. Germline CDR1 is SGHVS and CDR2 is FQNEAQ.

The V gene is TRBV19, the J gene TRBJ1-2, with D tentatively TRBD1 (5 bases). V gave up 3 bases and J gave up 8 bases, with 10 bases separating them. The germline V gene encodes CDR1 LNHDA and CDR2 SQIVND (reference sequence). This CDR3 contains 12 residues. DNA of the CDR3: TGTGCCAGTAGTATCCACCGGGGGGGCTACACCTTC. Its translation is CASSIHRGGYTF.

The CDR3 DNA reads as TGTGCCACCAGCAGAGATCAAGGCGGTTCGTATCACTACACCTTC. This sequence encodes CATSRDQGGSYHYTF. The gene calls are TRBV15 and TRBJ1-2; D call uncertain. Germline assignment: CDR1 LNHNV and CDR2 YYDKDF (reference sequence). This CDR3 is 15 amino acids long. The V gene lost 0 bases and the J gene lost 10 bases, with 18 bases spanning the gap.

The J gene is TRBJ1-1, the V gene TRBV7-8, with D perhaps TRBD1 (5 bases). Trimming pared 1 base from V and 6 bases from J, leaving 6 bases between. The CDR3 runs 12 residues. The germline gives CDR1 SGHVS, CDR2 FQNEAQ. The CDR3 region has the DNA TGTGCCAGCAGCTTAGGGGACTCTGAAGCTTTCTTT. Protein: CASSLGDSEAFF.